One and the same sample provided the 18 T cell receptor beta chains below, sequenced in a study of technical replicates of blood from several donors. TCRdb keeps only in-frame clones here, not all; method: immunoSEQ multiplex PCR. The sample records 14,000 or so clones, roughly 84% being singletons. The sample comprised PBMCs. The source is a human donor in good health.

V usage is TRBV19 and J usage is TRBJ2-7; possibly TRBD1 for D (6 bases). CDR3 length: 16 residues. Per the germline V gene, CDR1 is LNHDA and CDR2 is SQIVND (reference sequence). V was shortened by 5 bases and J by 3 bases, with 20 bases between the two germline ends. The CDR3 nucleotides read TGTGCCAGTAGTCAGGACAGATCCGTGGGGTACTACGAGCAGTACTTC. Protein: CASSQDRSVGYYEQYF.

This rearrangement joins TRBV27 to TRBJ2-1, with D tentatively TRBD1 (5 bases). In germline, CDR1 is MNHEY, CDR2 SMNVEV (reference sequence). Trimming took off 6 bases at V and 5 bases at J, with 14 bases between the two ends. The CDR3 has 14 amino acids. The CDR3: CASRPSRTNNEQFF. CDR3 nucleotide sequence: TGTGCCAGCAGACCATCCCGGACAAACAATGAGCAGTTCTTC.

This sequence joins TRBV25-1 and TRBJ2-7; TRBD2 matches at 8 bases. The junction had 4 bases not matched to a gene; V was cut back by 3 bases and J by 0 bases. The V gene's germline CDR1 is MGHDK and CDR2 SYGVNS. This CDR3 spans 15 amino acids. CDR3 nucleotide sequence: TGTGCCAGCAGTGATTTTAGCGGGGCCTCCTACGAGCAGTACTTC. The encoded protein is CASSDFSGASYEQYF.

The gene calls are TRBV30 and TRBJ2-3, with D perhaps TRBD1 (5 bases). V was clipped by 0 bases and J by 6 bases, with 10 bases between them. The germline V gene has CDR1 GTSNPN and CDR2 SVGIG (reference sequence). CDR3 length: 13 amino acids. For the CDR3, the DNA is TGTGCCTGGAGTGTACAAGGGGCGGATACGCAGTATTTT. Translation: CAWSVQGADTQYF.

The rearrangement links TRBV5-1 to TRBJ1-1; D ambiguous. Between the trimmed V and J ends, which lost 7 bases and 4 bases, there was a span of 14 bases. The CDR3 contains 13 residues. The V gene's germline CDR1 is SGHRS and CDR2 YFSETQ. The CDR3 DNA follows: TGCGCCAGCGGCGGAGGGTGGGCCACTGAAGCTTTCTTT. Its protein is CASGGGWATEAFF.

This clone came up once. The chain couples TRBV10-1 to TRBJ1-5, with a weak D call TRBD1 (5 bases). V was trimmed by 4 bases and J by 0 bases, leaving 7 bases between them. The CDR3 totals 14 residues. Germline lookup yields CDR1 WNHNN and CDR2 SYGVQD (reference sequence). CDR3 coding DNA: TGCGCCAGCAGTGCTGACAGTAGCAATCAGCCCCAGCATTTT. This translates into CASSADSSNQPQHF.

The CDR3 is CASSLTLHTGELFF. The CDR3 DNA follows: TGTGCCAGCAGCTTAACCCTACACACCGGGGAGCTGTTTTTT. The chain carries TRBV7-3 and TRBJ2-2, with unresolved D. Germline V CDR1 and CDR2: SGHTA, FQGTGA. The CDR3 runs 14 residues. Trimming left V 0 bases short and J 3 bases short, with 5 bases between.

This clone was counted only a few times. J is TRBJ1-5 and V is TRBV27; 9 positions agree with TRBD1. Trimming removed 6 bases from V and 6 bases from J; junction bases left unmatched: 3. CDR1 and CDR2 from the germline V gene are MNHEY and SMNVEV (reference sequence). The CDR3 is 13 amino acids. CDR3 nucleotides: TGTGCCAGCAGACAGGGGGCCTTTCAGCCCCAGCATTTT. It is translated as CASRQGAFQPQHF.

V and J are TRBV11-2 and TRBJ2-2, with 8 bases aligning to TRBD2. The CDR3 contains 17 residues. CDR1 is SGHAT, CDR2 FQNNGV, per germline. V was clipped by 4 bases and J by 7 bases; unmatched bases: 14. The CDR3, as DNA: TGTGCCAGCAGCTGGGCGACCGAGACTAGCGTTATCGGGGAGCTGTTTTTT. It encodes CASSWATETSVIGELFF.

The genes are TRBV5-1 and TRBJ2-7; maybe TRBD2 (6 bases). V lost 4 bases and J lost 4, with 12 bases in between. Per germline, CDR1 SGHRS and CDR2 YFSETQ. This CDR3 is built from 13 residues. CDR3 sequence reads: CASSEGGGYEQYF. The CDR3 DNA sequence: TGCGCCAGCAGCGAGGGAGGTGGTTACGAGCAGTACTTC.

The chain couples TRBV7-9 to TRBJ1-4; D is uncertain. The CDR3 consists of 11 residues. V lost 5 bases to trimming and J lost 6 bases, with 4 bases between them. Germline lookup yields CDR1 SEHNR and CDR2 FQNEAQ (reference sequence). The CDR3 loop reads CASSPDEKLFF. In nucleotides, the CDR3 is TGTGCCAGCAGCCCGGATGAAAAACTGTTTTTT.

This clone was seen just once. This chain connects TRBV7-9 to TRBJ1-1, with D perhaps matching TRBD1 (5 bases). Germline V gene sequence: CDR1 SEHNR, CDR2 FQNEAQ (reference sequence). The length of the CDR3 is 15 residues. Trimming took off 4 bases at V and 1 base at J, with 13 bases between the two ends. CDR3 bases: TGTGCCAGCAGCTCTGGGGGGGGGACGAACACTGAAGCTTTCTTT. It translates to CASSSGGGTNTEAFF.

This chain joins TRBV18 and TRBJ1-1, with 7 positions matching TRBD1. There are 14 residues in the CDR3. Germline CDR1 reads KGHSH; CDR2 reads LQKENI. V was clipped by 2 bases and J by 0 bases; unmatched bases: 0. CDR3 DNA: TGTGCCAGCTCACCAACAGGGGTGAACACTGAAGCTTTCTTT. Its protein is CASSPTGVNTEAFF.

J is TRBJ1-5 and V is TRBV30; 7 bases agree with TRBD1. The CDR3 has 14 residues. Germline V gene lookup returns CDR1 GTSNPN and CDR2 SVGIG (reference sequence). With 4 bases clipped from V and 7 bases from J, the junction kept 10 bases outside the gene matches. CDR3 protein: CAWTLQGGGQPQHF. For the CDR3, the DNA is TGTGCCTGGACCTTACAAGGGGGCGGGCAGCCCCAGCATTTT.

The chain links TRBV6-5 to TRBJ1-5; D is undetermined. Germline CDR1 and CDR2: MNHEY and SVGAGI. V lost 2 bases, J lost 4 bases, and 6 bases lay in between. The CDR3 consists of 13 residues. The CDR3 protein is CASSYDRNQPQHF. The DNA for the CDR3 is TGTGCCAGCAGTTACGATCGGAATCAGCCCCAGCATTTT.

The V and J genes are TRBV4-2 and TRBJ1-1; D is possibly TRBD1 (5 bases). This CDR3 has 18 residues. V lost 0 bases and J lost 1, with 18 bases in between. Germline V gene data show CDR1 as LGHNA and CDR2 as YNFKEQ. CDR3 protein: CASSQDPDPMGGNTEAFF. CDR3 nucleotide sequence: TGTGCCAGCAGCCAAGATCCCGACCCCATGGGGGGGAACACTGAAGCTTTCTTT.

This chain connects TRBV28 to TRBJ1-5, with 8 bases identical to TRBD1. The V gene's germline CDR1 is MDHEN and CDR2 SYDVKM. CDR3 length equals 14 residues. V lost 4 bases and J lost 6; bases outside the gene matches: 5. CDR3 in amino acids: CASSSPGGLQPQHF. CDR3 sequence (DNA): TGTGCCAGCAGTTCCCCAGGGGGCCTTCAGCCCCAGCATTTT.

The chain is built from TRBV14 and TRBJ2-7, with D possibly being TRBD1 (5 bases). This CDR3 has 14 amino acids. The V and J ends lost 0 bases and 4 bases respectively, with 10 bases between them. Germline lookup yields CDR1 SGHDN and CDR2 FVKESK. CDR3 sequence (DNA): TGTGCCAGCAGCCAAGACGGAAGGGGTTACGAGCAGTACTTC. It is translated as CASSQDGRGYEQYF. Drawing the rest from reference TRBV14 and TRBJ2-7, the complete variable domain is EAGVTQFPSHSVIEKGQTVTLRCDPISGHDNLYWYRRVMGKEIKFLLHFVKESKQDESGMPNNRFLAERTGGTYSTLKVQPAELEDSGVYFCASSQDGRGYEQYFGPGTRLTVT.